This is a list of T cell receptor beta chains from one sample in a study of T-cell memory formation after mild COVID-19. TCRdb recomputed calls from the 5' RACE reads with MiXCR, one row per CDR3 protein. The sample comprises roughly 35,000 distinct CDR3 sequences, 7.7% of which are singletons, and approximately 28% rests with the top ten. The sequenced sample was PBMCs or a T cell subset sorted from them (not recorded which). These receptors all come from a man between 18 and 29 years old who had mild COVID-19 (a few samples of this study predate the infection). Cell type and time point are not known. CDR3s leave out the opening cysteine and the closing phenylalanine or tryptophan.

V | CDR3
TRBV12-3/TRBV12-4 | ASSLRRGGLGEQF
TRBV25-1 | ASSESKDANTEAF
TRBV4-1 | ASSLQGTYKETQY
TRBV4-2 | ASSQVTGNLYGYT
TRBV28 | ASSSNRRGSYNEQF
TRBV5-1 | ASSPRTSGGADTQY
TRBV20-1 | SARVINTGELF
TRBV7-9 | ASSLGRLRDSNYGYT
TRBV11-2 | ASSLVRLSGQETQY
TRBV2 | ASSEASDTQY
TRBV9 | ASSVGIRDTEAF
TRBV7-9 | ASSLGYNEQF
TRBV4-3 | ASSLGQVMNTEAF
TRBV20-1 | SAREGPTEAF
TRBV18 | ASSPRLAGLETQY
TRBV7-9 | ASSLALQVIGTDTQY
TRBV7-7 | ASSLGGPGAEQF
TRBV12-3/TRBV12-4 | ASSGLAGNIQY
TRBV7-6 | ASSSRVADGIQY
TRBV5-1 | ASSLAGLAEETQY
TRBV10-3 | AISESKSPGPSDVLT
TRBV18 | ASSSDRGREKLF
TRBV19 | GGAGQY
TRBV25-1 | ASSDGGQVTDTQY
TRBV9 | ASSVGTGRNEQF
TRBV12-3/TRBV12-4 | ASRHSGGSEKLF
TRBV27 | ASTGTSTDTQY
TRBV5-1 | ASKGTGTSLDTQY
TRBV6-2/TRBV6-3 | ASRTAGANVLT
TRBV2 | ASSDLGLAARAKNIQY
TRBV4-1 | ASSQEGAPSTDTQY
TRBV6-1 | ASSELWLTNRSYNEQF
TRBV3-1 | ASSPGTVGVKTQY
TRBV20-1 | SAPIGVRTDTQY
TRBV5-1 | ASYTSGSYNEQF
TRBV4-1 | ASSQVEDRNYEQY
TRBV14 | ASSQQGETQY
TRBV4-3 | ASSQPSGGRNEQF
TRBV20-1 | SASSPEPVGNTIY
TRBV5-1 | ASSLSGTGEKLF
TRBV23-1 | ASRQGGANVLT
TRBV20-1 | SARDRKLAATPEGRKLF
TRBV19 | ASSIDRRWTEAF
TRBV3-1 | ASSQLAGGRRNEQF
TRBV6-6 | ASRGAGGPTYEQY
TRBV7-8 | ASSEDRARETEAF
TRBV28 | ASSPLDPGGLSPLH
TRBV5-1 | ASSPGSGGAGNTIY
TRBV5-4 | ASSSPMKGSETQY
TRBV6-2/TRBV6-3 | ASSMDSVSGNTIY
TRBV6-6 | ASRYRDRTNEKLF
TRBV20-1 | SANPLSDNHPQH
TRBV27 | ASSRKEEEKLF
TRBV27 | ASSLQQGPYEKLF
TRBV7-9 | ASSLDSTPDTQY